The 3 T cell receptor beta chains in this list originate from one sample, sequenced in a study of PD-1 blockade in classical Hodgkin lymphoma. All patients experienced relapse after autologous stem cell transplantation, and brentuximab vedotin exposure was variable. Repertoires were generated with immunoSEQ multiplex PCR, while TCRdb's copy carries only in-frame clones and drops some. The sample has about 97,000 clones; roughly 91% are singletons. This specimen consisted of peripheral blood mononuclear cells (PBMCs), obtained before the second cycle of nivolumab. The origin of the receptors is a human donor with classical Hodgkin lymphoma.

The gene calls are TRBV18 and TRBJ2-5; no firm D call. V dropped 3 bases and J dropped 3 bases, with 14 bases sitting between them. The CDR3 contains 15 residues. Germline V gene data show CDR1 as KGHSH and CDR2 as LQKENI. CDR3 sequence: CASSPPASPEETQYF. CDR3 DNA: TGTGCCAGCTCACCTCCCGCCAGTCCAGAAGAGACCCAGTACTTC.

CDR3 nucleotides: TGTGCCAGCTCGGGGACCCCAACTAATGAAAAACTGTTTTTT. This codes for CASSGTPTNEKLFF. This chain connects TRBV18 to TRBJ1-4; a possible D gene is TRBD1 (5 bases). V was cut by 6 bases and J by 0 bases, with 8 bases left in between. Germline CDR1 KGHSH, CDR2 LQKENI. The CDR3 covers 14 residues.

CDR3 coding DNA: TGTGCCAGCAGCACTAGCGGGGGGGCAGGCAATGAGCAGTTCTTC. Its translation: CASSTSGGAGNEQFF. The chain employs TRBV11-2 and TRBJ2-1; TRBD2 aligns across 13 bases. The germline V gene encodes CDR1 SGHAT and CDR2 FQNNGV. Losses at the gene ends were 5 bases for V and 6 bases for J; bases not matched to a gene: 4. The length of the CDR3 is 15 residues.